The next 2 T cell receptor beta chains were all read from a single sample in a study of identical twins. TCRdb re-derived calls from the 5' RACE reads in MiXCR, one entry per CDR3 protein. The data show 350,000 or so distinct CDR3 sequences, with roughly an eighth seen just once and more than 6% held by the top ten. These data also formed part of another study, on yellow fever vaccine responses in identical twins.

Specimen: CD8+ T cells sorted from blood. Receptors were obtained from a young woman in good health.

This sequence joins TRBV24-1 and TRBJ2-1, with a possible D match to TRBD2 (5 bases). Germline CDR1 is KGHDR and CDR2 is SFDVKD. V lost 4 bases to trimming and J lost 10 bases, with 10 bases between them. CDR3 length equals 12 residues. The CDR3 sequence is CATSEAGSEQFF. The CDR3 DNA reads as TGTGCCACCAGTGAGGCGGGCTCCGAGCAGTTCTTC.

The CDR3 DNA sequence: TGCGCCAGCAGCAACGTCCGGGACAGCTCCCTGTACACCTACAATGAGCAGTTCTTC. Its protein product is CASSNVRDSSLYTYNEQFF. The genes are TRBV4-1 and TRBJ2-1; 7 bases line up with TRBD1. Germline values: CDR1 MGHRA, CDR2 YSYEKL. CDR3 length: 19 amino acids. Unmatched junction bases numbered 18, after V lost 5 bases and J lost 2 bases.